This T cell receptor (beta chain) was sequenced during a study of shared clonotypes between healthy human individuals. As for the study in general: Donors, aged 18 to 49, were a couple of women and a few men.

A deep-level run was used for the assay. Investigators spread the genomic DNA of each subset evenly over several immunoSEQ plates. In the authors' workflow: In the immunoSEQ data, sequences were junction-only and lacked quality scores, so filtering differed. Generated by immunoSEQ multiplex PCR, the TCRdb table keeps only in-frame clones and is missing some. V, J and clone size are those of that table, while D and trimming were read from the DNA. This sample has 150,000 to 200,000 clones; 66% occur once, and the top ten carry about 10%. The sequenced sample was memory CD4+ T cells sorted from blood. The subset: CD45RA-negative fraction. This TCR was sampled from a man aged 25-45 years in good health.

CDR3 nucleotides: TGTGCCAGCAGCTTGGGAGGGCCGGATACGCAGTATTTT. This gives the protein CASSLGGPDTQYF. This chain uses TRBV5-5 with TRBJ2-3; tentatively, D is TRBD2 (5 bases). Germline V gene lookup returns CDR1 SGHKS and CDR2 YYEKEE (reference sequence). This CDR3 is built from 13 residues. Trimming left V 0 bases short and J 6 bases short, with 8 bases between.